This T cell receptor (beta chain) was captured by sequencing in a study of blood T cell repertoires in COVID-19. This CDR3 comprises 15 residues. The V gene lost 4 bases and the J gene lost 4 bases, with 16 bases spanning the gap. The germline V gene encodes CDR1 SGHTA and CDR2 FQGNSA. The method was immunoSEQ multiplex PCR; TCRdb's version includes in-frame clones alone and lacks a portion of them. Counted here are under 200,000 clones, 84% occurring once; the ten biggest clones make up around 7.6%. This clone has only one observation. This TCR derives from a man aged 40-55 years who had recovered from COVID-19. This chain links TRBV7-2 with TRBJ2-5; a possible D gene is TRBD2 (6 bases). The sequenced sample was peripheral blood. The CDR3 DNA follows: TGTGCCAGCAGCTCCTCACCCGTTAGCGGAGAGACCCAGTACTTC. Translating gives CASSSSPVSGETQYF.